Below, 14 T cell receptor beta chains from the same sample are listed, as sequenced in a study of T cell responses to AZD1222 COVID-19 vaccine. The protocol was immunoSEQ multiplex PCR, while the TCRdb copy is restricted to in-frame clones and leaves out a portion. Among under 200,000 clones listed, 88% were seen once. The specimen comprised peripheral blood, sampled 28 days after the second AZD1222 dose. Receptors originate from an adult who received the AZD1222 COVID-19 vaccine.

This clone was seen only once. The V call is TRBV2, the J call TRBJ2-7, with 7 nucleotides matching TRBD1. J gave up 0 bases and V 10 bases, and 9 bases lay outside the gene matches. Germline assignment: CDR1 SNHLY and CDR2 FYNNEI. This CDR3 spans 14 amino acids. The DNA of the CDR3 is TGTGCCACCAGCCCGGACAGGAGCTCCTACGAGCAGTACTTC. Translating it yields CATSPDRSSYEQYF. Variable domain in full (rest from reference TRBV2 and TRBJ2-7): EPEVTQTPSHQVTQMGQEVILRCVPISNHLYFYWYRQILGQKVEFLVSFYNNEISEKSEIFDDQFSVERPDGSNFTLKIRSTKLEDSAMYFCATSPDRSSYEQYFGPGTRLTVT.

J is TRBJ2-4 and V is TRBV7-7, with D possibly TRBD2 on 6 matching bases. The CDR3 has 17 amino acids. Per germline, CDR1 SSHAT and CDR2 FNYEAQ (reference sequence). The CDR3 loop reads CASYTLAINSQKDIQYF. In nucleotides, the CDR3 is TGTGCTAGCTACACCCTAGCGATTAATAGCCAAAAAGACATTCAGTACTTC.

The rearrangement uses TRBV5-1 and TRBJ1-1; 7 nucleotides align to TRBD1. Germline CDR1 is SGHRS and CDR2 is YFSETQ. V dropped 6 bases and J dropped 0; count of bases not matched to a gene: 11. The CDR3 loop spans 16 amino acids. CDR3 in amino acids: CASISGTGAMNTEAFF. Written as DNA, the CDR3 is TGCGCCAGCATATCCGGTACAGGGGCTATGAACACTGAAGCTTTCTTT.

The V gene is TRBV9, the J gene TRBJ2-2, with 15 bases identical to TRBD2. CDR1 and CDR2 from the germline V gene are SGDLS and YYNGEE. J lost 3 bases, V lost 2 bases, and 17 bases had no gene match. The CDR3 sequence is 22 residues long. CDR3 region: CASSVFLPGLAGGGGDTGELFF. CDR3 DNA: TGTGCCAGCAGCGTTTTTCTACCGGGACTAGCGGGAGGAGGGGGTGACACCGGGGAGCTGTTTTTT.

This chain uses TRBV7-3 with TRBJ2-2, with 9 bases that match TRBD1. The CDR3 is 16 residues long. Germline V gene lookup returns CDR1 SGHTA and CDR2 FQGTGA. V lost 5 bases to trimming and J lost 0 bases; unmatched junction nucleotides: 4. In DNA, the CDR3 is TGTGCCAGCAGCCCACAGGGGGCATCGAACACCGGGGAGCTGTTTTTT. It codes for CASSPQGASNTGELFF.

The V gene is TRBV19, the J gene TRBJ2-2, with TRBD1 as a possible D gene (6 bases). The germline V gene has CDR1 LNHDA and CDR2 SQIVND (reference sequence). The V end lost 1 base, the J end lost 0 bases, and 9 bases lay between the germline ends. The CDR3 loop spans 16 amino acids. CDR3 residues: CASSIVGTPNTGELFF. In DNA, the CDR3 is TGTGCCAGTAGTATAGTCGGGACACCGAACACCGGGGAGCTGTTTTTT.

The table lists this clone with a count of one. The chain couples TRBV5-6 to TRBJ2-5; D not resolved. Germline V gives CDR1 SGHDT, CDR2 YYEEEE. Trimming cost V 0 bases and J 1 base, with 7 bases left between them. The CDR3 runs to 14 residues. DNA for the CDR3: TGTGCCAGCAGCTTGGTGGCGGCCCAAGAGACCCAGTACTTC. Protein product: CASSLVAAQETQYF.

V and J are TRBV19 and TRBJ2-3; the match to TRBD1 covers 7 bases. Germline CDR1 and CDR2: LNHDA and SQIVND (reference sequence). Trimming cost V 8 bases and J 1 base; bases outside gene matches: 3. The CDR3 runs to 13 residues. Here the CDR3 DNA reads TGTGCCAGTGGTGGACAGGGCACAGATACGCAGTATTTT. Translation gives CASGGQGTDTQYF. Variable domain in full (rest from reference TRBV19 and TRBJ2-3): DGGITQSPKYLFRKEGQNVTLSCEQNLNHDAMYWYRQDPGQGLRLIYYSQIVNDFQKGDIAEGYSVSREKKESFPLTVTSAQKNPTAFYLCASGGQGTDTQYFGPGTRLTVL.

The table lists this clone with a few counts. The V and J genes are TRBV4-3 and TRBJ2-1; TRBD2 agrees at 10 bases. The V gene's germline CDR1 is LGHNA and CDR2 YSLEER. Losses at the gene ends were 4 bases for V and 10 bases for J; bases not matched to a gene: 7. This CDR3 is 14 amino acids long. Here the CDR3 reads CASSRTSGGVEQFF. As DNA, the CDR3 is TGCGCCAGCAGCCGGACTAGCGGAGGGGTGGAGCAGTTCTTC.

The chain recombines TRBV18 with TRBJ2-7; 10 positions agree with TRBD1. V shed 5 bases and J 1 base; nucleotides not matched to a gene: 8. This CDR3 spans 16 amino acids. The germline V gene encodes CDR1 KGHSH and CDR2 LQKENI. CDR3 coding DNA: TGTGCCAGCTCATTAAGTGGGGGACAGGGGTCCTACGAGCAGTACTTC. Translated, it gives CASSLSGGQGSYEQYF.

This clone was observed a handful of times. The chain has TRBV19 and TRBJ2-1, with D hard to call. The V gene lost 5 bases and the J gene lost 15 bases, with 20 bases spanning the gap. The CDR3 spans 13 residues. The germline V gene has CDR1 LNHDA and CDR2 SQIVND (reference sequence). The CDR3 is CASSSFGQDLPFF. Written as DNA, the CDR3 is TGTGCCAGTAGTTCCTTCGGGCAAGACCTCCCGTTCTTC.

The chain employs TRBV19 and TRBJ1-6, with D perhaps matching TRBD1 (6 bases). V lost 8 bases, J lost 5 bases, and 19 bases lay in between. Germline assignment: CDR1 LNHDA and CDR2 SQIVND (reference sequence). The CDR3 extends over 16 amino acids. CDR3 nucleotide sequence: TGTGCCAGTGGGCAGGGGCTAGGAGGGAATAATTCACCCCTCCACTTT. Protein sequence: CASGQGLGGNNSPLHF.

V and J are TRBV18 and TRBJ2-7, with D maybe TRBD1 (6 bases). CDR3 length: 15 residues. Germline V lookup: CDR1 KGHSH, CDR2 LQKENI. V shed 0 bases and J shed 5 bases, with 14 bases lying between them. The CDR3 spells CASSPPSQGFHEQYF. The CDR3 DNA reads TGTGCCAGCTCACCACCAAGTCAGGGGTTCCACGAGCAGTACTTC. The full variable domain, in which reference TRBV18 and TRBJ2-7 provide the parts outside the CDR3, is NAGVMQNPRHLVRRRGQEARLRCSPMKGHSHVYWYRQLPEEGLKFMVYLQKENIIDESGMPKERFSAEFPKEGPSILRIQQVVRGDSAAYFCASSPPSQGFHEQYFGPGTRLTVT.

The chain employs TRBV6-4 and TRBJ1-5; D is perhaps TRBD1 (5 bases). Germline loops: CDR1 MRHNA, CDR2 SNTAGT. This CDR3 has 15 amino acids. Trimming took off 6 bases at V and 1 base at J, with 13 bases between the two ends. The DNA for the CDR3 is TGTGCCAGCAGCGCGACAGAGCTGAGCAATCAGCCCCAGCATTTT. It specifies CASSATELSNQPQHF.